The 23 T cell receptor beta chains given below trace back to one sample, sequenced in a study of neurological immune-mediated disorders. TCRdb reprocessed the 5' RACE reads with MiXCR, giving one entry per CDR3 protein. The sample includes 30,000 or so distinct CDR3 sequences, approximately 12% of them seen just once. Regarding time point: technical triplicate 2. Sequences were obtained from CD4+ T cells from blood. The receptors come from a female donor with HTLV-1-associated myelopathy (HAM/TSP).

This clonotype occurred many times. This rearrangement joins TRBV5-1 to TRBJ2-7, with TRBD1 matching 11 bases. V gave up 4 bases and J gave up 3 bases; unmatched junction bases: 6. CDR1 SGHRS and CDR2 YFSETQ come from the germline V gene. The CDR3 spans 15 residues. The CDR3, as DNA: TGCGCCAGCAGCCCTCGGGGGACAGGGGGCTACGAGCAGTACTTC. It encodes CASSPRGTGGYEQYF.

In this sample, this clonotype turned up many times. CDR3 region: CATSYRPNTGELFF. CDR3 nucleotide sequence: TGTGCCACCAGCTACCGACCGAACACCGGGGAGCTGTTTTTT. The V and J genes are TRBV2 and TRBJ2-2; D not certain. The V end was cut by 10 bases, the J end by 0 bases, with 12 bases between. There are 14 residues in the CDR3. The V gene's germline CDR1 is SNHLY and CDR2 FYNNEI. Full variable domain (remainder filled in from reference TRBV2 and TRBJ2-2): EPEVTQTPSHQVTQMGQEVILRCVPISNHLYFYWYRQILGQKVEFLVSFYNNEISEKSEIFDDQFSVERPDGSNFTLKIRSTKLEDSAMYFCATSYRPNTGELFFGEGSRLTVL.

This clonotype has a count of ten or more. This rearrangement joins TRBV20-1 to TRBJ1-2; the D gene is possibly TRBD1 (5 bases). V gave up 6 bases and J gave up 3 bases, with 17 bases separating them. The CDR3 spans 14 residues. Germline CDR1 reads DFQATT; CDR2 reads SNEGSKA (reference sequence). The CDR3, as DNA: TGCAGTGCCATTACAGGAGCCTTCGACTATGGCTACACCTTC. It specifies CSAITGAFDYGYTF.

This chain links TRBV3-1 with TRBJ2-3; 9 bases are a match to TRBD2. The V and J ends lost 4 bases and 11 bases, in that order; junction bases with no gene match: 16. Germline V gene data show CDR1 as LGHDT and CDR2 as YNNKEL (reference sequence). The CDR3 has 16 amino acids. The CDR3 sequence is CASSRAGGWNTGEQYF. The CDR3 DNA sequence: TGTGCCAGCAGCCGAGCGGGGGGTTGGAACACCGGGGAGCAGTATTTT.

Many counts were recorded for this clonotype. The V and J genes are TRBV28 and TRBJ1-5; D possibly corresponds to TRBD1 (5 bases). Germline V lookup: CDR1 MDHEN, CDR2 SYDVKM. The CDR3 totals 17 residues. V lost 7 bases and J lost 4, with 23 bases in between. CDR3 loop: CASTSPRPRVINQPQHF. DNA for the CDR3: TGTGCCAGCACATCCCCGAGGCCCAGGGTGATAAATCAGCCCCAGCATTTT.

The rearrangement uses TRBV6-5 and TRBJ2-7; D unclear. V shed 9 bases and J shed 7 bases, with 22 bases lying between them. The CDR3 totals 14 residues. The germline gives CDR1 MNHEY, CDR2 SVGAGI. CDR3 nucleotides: TGTGCCAGTAGCACCTGGGATAGTTCGCAAGAGCAGTACTTC. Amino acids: CASSTWDSSQEQYF.

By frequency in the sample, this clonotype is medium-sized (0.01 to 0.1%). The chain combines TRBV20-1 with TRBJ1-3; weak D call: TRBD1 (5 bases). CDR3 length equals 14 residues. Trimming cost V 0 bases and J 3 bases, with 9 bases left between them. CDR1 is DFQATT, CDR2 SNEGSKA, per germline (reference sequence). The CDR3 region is CSARDRQGGNTIYF. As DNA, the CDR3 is TGCAGTGCTAGAGATCGGCAGGGTGGAAACACCATATATTTT.

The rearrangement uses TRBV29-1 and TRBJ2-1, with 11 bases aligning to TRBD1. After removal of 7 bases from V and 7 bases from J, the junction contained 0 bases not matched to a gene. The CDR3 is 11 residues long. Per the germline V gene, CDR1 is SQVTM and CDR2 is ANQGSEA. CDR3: CSGDRGNEQFF. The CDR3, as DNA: TGCAGCGGGGACAGGGGGAATGAGCAGTTCTTC.

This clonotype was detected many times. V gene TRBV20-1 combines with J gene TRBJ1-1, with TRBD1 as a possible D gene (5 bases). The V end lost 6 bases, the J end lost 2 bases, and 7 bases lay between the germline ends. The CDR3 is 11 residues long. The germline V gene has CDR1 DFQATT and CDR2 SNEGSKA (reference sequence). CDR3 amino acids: CSAGGNTEAFF. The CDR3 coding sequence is TGCAGTGCGGGGGGAAACACTGAAGCTTTCTTT.

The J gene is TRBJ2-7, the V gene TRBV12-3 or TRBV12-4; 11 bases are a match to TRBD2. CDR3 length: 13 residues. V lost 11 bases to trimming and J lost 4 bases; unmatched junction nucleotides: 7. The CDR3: CACGTSGIYEQYF. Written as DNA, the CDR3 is TGTGCCTGCGGGACTAGCGGTATTTACGAGCAGTACTTC.

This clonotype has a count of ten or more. The CDR3 DNA reads as TGCGCCAGCAGCCAAGATATGCCGGGACAGGGGTACTATGGCTACACCTTC. Amino acids: CASSQDMPGQGYYGYTF. The chain has TRBV4-3 and TRBJ1-2, with TRBD1 matching over 10 bases. V gave up 0 bases and J gave up 3 bases; unmatched junction bases: 7. Germline CDR1 reads LGHNA; CDR2 reads YSLEER. There are 17 residues in the CDR3.

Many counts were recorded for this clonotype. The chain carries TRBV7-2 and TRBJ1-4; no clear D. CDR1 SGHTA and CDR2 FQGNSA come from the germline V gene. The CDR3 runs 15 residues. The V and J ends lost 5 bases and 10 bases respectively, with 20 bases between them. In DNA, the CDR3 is TGTGCCAGCAGCCCAGCGCCGGGAACCTCGGGAAAACTGTTTTTT. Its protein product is CASSPAPGTSGKLFF.

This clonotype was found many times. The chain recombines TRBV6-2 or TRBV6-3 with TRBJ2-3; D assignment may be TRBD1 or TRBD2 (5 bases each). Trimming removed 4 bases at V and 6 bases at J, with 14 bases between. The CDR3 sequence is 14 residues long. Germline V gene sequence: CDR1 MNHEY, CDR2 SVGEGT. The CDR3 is CASSSRGPQDTQYF. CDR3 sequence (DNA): TGTGCCAGCAGTTCTCGGGGACCTCAGGATACGCAGTATTTT.

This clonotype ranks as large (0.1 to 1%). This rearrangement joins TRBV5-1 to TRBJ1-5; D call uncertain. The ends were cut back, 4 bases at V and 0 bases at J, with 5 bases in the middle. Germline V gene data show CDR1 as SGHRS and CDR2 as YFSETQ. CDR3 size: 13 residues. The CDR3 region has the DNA TGCGCCAGCAGCCTCGATAGCAATCAGCCCCAGCATTTT. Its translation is CASSLDSNQPQHF.

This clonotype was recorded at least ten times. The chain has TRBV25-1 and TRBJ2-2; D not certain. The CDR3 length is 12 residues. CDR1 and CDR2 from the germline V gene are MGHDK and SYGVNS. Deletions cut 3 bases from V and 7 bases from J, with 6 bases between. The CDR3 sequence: CASSEAVGELFF. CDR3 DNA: TGTGCCAGCAGTGAGGCGGTCGGGGAGCTGTTTTTT.

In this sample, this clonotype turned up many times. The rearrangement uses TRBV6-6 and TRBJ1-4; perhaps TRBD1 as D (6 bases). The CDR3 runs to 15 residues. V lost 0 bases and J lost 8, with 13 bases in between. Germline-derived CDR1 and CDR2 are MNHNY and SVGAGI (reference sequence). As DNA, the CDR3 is TGTGCCAGCAGTTACTCGATGCAGGGGAAGGAAAAACTGTTTTTT. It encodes CASSYSMQGKEKLFF.

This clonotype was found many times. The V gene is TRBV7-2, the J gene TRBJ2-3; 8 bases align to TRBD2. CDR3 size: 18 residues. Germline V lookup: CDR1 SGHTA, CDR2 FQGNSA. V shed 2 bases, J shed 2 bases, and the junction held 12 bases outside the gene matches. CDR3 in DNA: TGTGCCAGCAGCTTACGTGGCGGGGGGCCAACCTCCACAGATACGCAGTATTTT. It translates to CASSLRGGGPTSTDTQYF.

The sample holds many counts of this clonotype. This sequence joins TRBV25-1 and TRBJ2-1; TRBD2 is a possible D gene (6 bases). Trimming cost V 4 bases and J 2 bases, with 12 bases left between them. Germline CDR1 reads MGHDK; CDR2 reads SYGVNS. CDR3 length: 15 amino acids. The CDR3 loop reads CASSGRGGTYNEQFF. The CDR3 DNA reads TGTGCCAGCAGTGGGAGGGGCGGAACCTACAATGAGCAGTTCTTC.

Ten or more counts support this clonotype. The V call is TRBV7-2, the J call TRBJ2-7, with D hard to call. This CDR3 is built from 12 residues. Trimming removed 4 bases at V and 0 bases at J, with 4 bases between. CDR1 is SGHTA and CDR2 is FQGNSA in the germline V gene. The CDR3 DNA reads TGTGCCAGCAGCTCAAACTCCTACGAGCAGTACTTC. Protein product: CASSSNSYEQYF.

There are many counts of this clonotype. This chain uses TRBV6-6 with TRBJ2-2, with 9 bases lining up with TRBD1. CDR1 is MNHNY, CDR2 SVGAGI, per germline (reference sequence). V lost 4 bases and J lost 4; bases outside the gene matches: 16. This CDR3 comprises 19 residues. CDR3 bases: TGTGCCAGCAGTTTACTAGGGTTGCTGGGGACAGGGTTCACCGGGGAGCTGTTTTTT. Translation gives CASSLLGLLGTGFTGELFF.

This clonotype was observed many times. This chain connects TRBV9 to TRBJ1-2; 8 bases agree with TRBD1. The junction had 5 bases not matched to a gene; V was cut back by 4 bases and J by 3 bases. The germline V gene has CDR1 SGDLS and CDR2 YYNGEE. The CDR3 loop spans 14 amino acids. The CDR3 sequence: CASSPGQDHYGYTF. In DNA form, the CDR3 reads TGTGCCAGCAGCCCGGGACAGGACCACTATGGCTACACCTTC. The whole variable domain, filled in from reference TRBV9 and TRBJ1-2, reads DSGVTQTPKHLITATGQRVTLRCSPRSGDLSVYWYQQSLDQGLQFLIQYYNGEERAKGNILERFSAQQFPDLHSELNLSSLELGDSALYFCASSPGQDHYGYTFGSGTRLTVV.

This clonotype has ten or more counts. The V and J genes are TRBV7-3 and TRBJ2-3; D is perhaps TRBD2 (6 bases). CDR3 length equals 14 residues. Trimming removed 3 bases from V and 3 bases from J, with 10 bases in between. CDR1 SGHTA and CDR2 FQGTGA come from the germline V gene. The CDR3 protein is CASSLGLGTDTQYF. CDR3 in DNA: TGTGCCAGCAGCTTGGGACTCGGGACAGATACGCAGTATTTT.

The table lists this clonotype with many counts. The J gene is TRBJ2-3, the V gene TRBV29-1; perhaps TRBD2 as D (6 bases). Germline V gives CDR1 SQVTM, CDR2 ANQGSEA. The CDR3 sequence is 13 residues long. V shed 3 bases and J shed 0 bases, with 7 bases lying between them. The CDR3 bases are TGCAGCGTTGATCGGGGGAGCACAGATACGCAGTATTTT. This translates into CSVDRGSTDTQYF.